What follows are 27 T cell receptor beta chains derived from one specimen sequenced in a study of cytomegalovirus exposure and HLA in healthy donors. Data came from immunoSEQ multiplex PCR; TCRdb stores just in-frame clones and leaves some out. The data show 100,000 to 150,000 clones, with 89% seen just once and around 1.1% held by the top ten. Sample: PBMCs. These receptors were obtained from a woman younger than 30 in good health and CMV-seronegative.

The V and J genes are TRBV28 and TRBJ2-1; TRBD2 aligns across 13 bases. CDR1 and CDR2 (germline): MDHEN, SYDVKM. V gave up 5 bases and J gave up 8 bases; unmatched junction bases: 12. The CDR3 runs to 17 residues. The CDR3 DNA sequence: TGTGCCAGCAGTGTACCAACTAGCGGGAGGGCCTTGGATGAGCAGTTCTTC. It translates to CASSVPTSGRALDEQFF.

This clone was found once. The J gene is TRBJ2-1, the V gene TRBV4-1; 8 bases are shared with TRBD2. The germline V gene has CDR1 MGHRA and CDR2 YSYEKL. This CDR3 has 18 amino acids. The V segment lost 0 bases and the J segment 8 bases; nucleotides outside the gene matches: 15. The CDR3 loop reads CASSQEWAGGHRFYEQFF. The CDR3 nucleotides read TGCGCCAGCAGCCAAGAATGGGCGGGGGGTCATAGGTTCTATGAGCAGTTCTTC.

This chain uses TRBV18 with TRBJ2-3, with D possibly matching TRBD1 (5 bases). With 4 bases removed from V and 2 bases from J, the gap between germline ends came to 7 bases. Germline CDR1 and CDR2: KGHSH and LQKENI. This CDR3 has 13 residues. CDR3 sequence (DNA): TGTGCCAGCTCACAGGGGCTCACAGATACGCAGTATTTT. This codes for CASSQGLTDTQYF.

This sequence joins TRBV15 and TRBJ1-5; TRBD1 is a possible D gene (6 bases). The V end lost 0 bases, the J end lost 4 bases, and 16 bases lay between the germline ends. The CDR3 runs to 17 residues. Per germline, CDR1 LNHNV and CDR2 YYDKDF (reference sequence). The CDR3 reads CATSREGVQGQNQPQHF. The CDR3, as DNA: TGTGCCACCAGCAGAGAAGGGGTCCAGGGGCAAAATCAGCCCCAGCATTTT.

The V gene is TRBV28, the J gene TRBJ1-5; D might be TRBD1 (6 bases). Germline CDR1 MDHEN, CDR2 SYDVKM. Trimming cost V 7 bases and J 4 bases, with 17 bases left between them. This CDR3 spans 15 amino acids. The CDR3 here is CASIAHRALNQPQHF. In nucleotides, the CDR3 is TGTGCCAGCATCGCACACAGGGCTCTAAATCAGCCCCAGCATTTT. Full variable domain (rest looked up from reference TRBV28 and TRBJ1-5): DVKVTQSSRYLVKRTGEKVFLECVQDMDHENMFWYRQDPGLGLRLIYFSYDVKMKEKGDIPEGYSVSREKKERFSLILESASTNQTSMYLCASIAHRALNQPQHFGDGTRLSIL.

The chain couples TRBV6-6 to TRBJ2-5; D may be TRBD2 (7 bases). Germline V CDR1 and CDR2: MNHNY, SVGAGI (reference sequence). V gave up 7 bases and J gave up 4 bases, with 13 bases separating them. This CDR3 has 13 amino acids. The chain's CDR3 is CASTLGGGETQYF. The CDR3 nucleotides read TGTGCCAGCACTCTAGGGGGGGGAGAGACCCAGTACTTC.

V gene TRBV27 combines with J gene TRBJ1-2, with 8 bases matching TRBD1. V shed 6 bases and J 6 bases; nucleotides not matched to a gene: 9. Germline V gene sequence: CDR1 MNHEY, CDR2 SMNVEV (reference sequence). CDR3 length: 14 amino acids. CDR3 protein: CASRTSGGGDGYTF. Here the CDR3 DNA reads TGTGCCAGCAGAACGTCAGGGGGCGGCGATGGCTACACCTTC.

The V and J genes are TRBV7-2 and TRBJ1-2, with 8 nucleotides matching TRBD1. The trim removed 4 bases at V and 4 bases at J, leaving 14 bases unmatched. Germline V lookup: CDR1 SGHTA, CDR2 FQGNSA. CDR3 length: 17 residues. CDR3 protein: CASSSQGTGTGSYGYTF. CDR3 DNA sequence: TGTGCCAGCAGCTCCCAGGGTACCGGGACAGGTAGCTATGGCTACACCTTC.

This sequence joins TRBV5-1 and TRBJ1-4; D might be TRBD1 (5 bases). Trimming took off 0 bases at V and 4 bases at J, with 13 bases between the two ends. Germline loops: CDR1 SGHRS, CDR2 YFSETQ. This CDR3 has 16 residues. CDR3 sequence reads: CASSLAGGELNEKLFF. The CDR3 DNA sequence: TGCGCCAGCAGCTTGGCTGGGGGGGAGCTTAATGAAAAACTGTTTTTT.

The J gene is TRBJ2-1, the V gene TRBV19, with 9 bases aligning to TRBD1. CDR3 length equals 17 residues. V lost 6 bases and J lost 6; bases outside the gene matches: 15. Germline CDR1 is LNHDA and CDR2 is SQIVND (reference sequence). CDR3 sequence: CASSPGQGKTDRNEQFF. The CDR3 DNA reads as TGTGCCAGTAGCCCGGGACAGGGTAAAACGGACCGCAATGAGCAGTTCTTC. Full variable domain (outside the CDR3, taken from reference TRBV19 and TRBJ2-1): DGGITQSPKYLFRKEGQNVTLSCEQNLNHDAMYWYRQDPGQGLRLIYYSQIVNDFQKGDIAEGYSVSREKKESFPLTVTSAQKNPTAFYLCASSPGQGKTDRNEQFFGPGTRLTVL.

A note on this clone: One end of the junction is discordant with germline, which a read error may explain. The V and J genes are TRBV23-1 and TRBJ2-7; 11 nucleotides match TRBD2. TRBV23-1 is flagged as an ORF with uncertain function. The CDR3 is made up of 23 amino acids. The CDR3 nucleotides read TGCGCCAGCAGTAAATCCAGGTTAGCGGGAGGGCCCCATACCCCGCCCGACTCCTACGAGCAGTACTTC. It specifies CASSKSRLAGGPHTPPDSYEQYF.

This chain connects TRBV5-4 to TRBJ2-3, with unresolved D. The germline V gene has CDR1 SGHNT and CDR2 YYREEE (reference sequence). The CDR3 spans 11 residues. Trimming shortened V by 2 bases and J by 6 bases, and 4 bases separated the two germline ends. The CDR3 region is CASSFQDTQYF. As DNA, the CDR3 is TGTGCCAGCAGCTTTCAGGATACGCAGTATTTT.

The chain carries TRBV29-1 and TRBJ1-2, with TRBD1 identical over 8 bases. With V trimmed by 5 bases and J by 4 bases, 12 bases remained unmatched. The CDR3 has 15 residues. Germline CDR1 and CDR2: SQVTM and ANQGSEA. CDR3: CSVSPTGTGLYGYTF. In nucleotides, the CDR3 is TGCAGCGTTTCCCCCACCGGGACAGGACTCTATGGCTACACCTTC.

This sequence joins TRBV2 and TRBJ2-5, with 7 bases that match TRBD2. Germline loops: CDR1 SNHLY, CDR2 FYNNEI. This CDR3 spans 14 amino acids. With 3 bases clipped from V and 5 bases from J, the junction kept 6 bases outside the gene matches. The CDR3, as DNA: TGTGCCAGCAGTGAGGTCAGGGAGGGGGAGACCCAGTACTTC. Translating gives CASSEVREGETQYF.

This clone was detected once. The chain has TRBV4-3 and TRBJ2-7, with 9 nucleotides matching TRBD1. Germline V gene data show CDR1 as LGHNA and CDR2 as YSLEER. V lost 1 base and J lost 6; bases outside the gene matches: 7. The CDR3 runs to 15 residues. CDR3 sequence reads: CASSQGTGGNIEQYF. CDR3 DNA: TGCGCCAGCAGCCAAGGAACAGGGGGCAATATCGAGCAGTACTTC.

The chain employs TRBV19 and TRBJ1-6, with 8 bases that match TRBD1. The CDR3 loop spans 16 amino acids. Germline V gene lookup returns CDR1 LNHDA and CDR2 SQIVND (reference sequence). The V and J ends lost 8 bases and 1 base, in that order; junction bases with no gene match: 7. This CDR3 is CASDSGGASYNSPLHF. The CDR3 DNA reads TGTGCCAGTGATTCAGGGGGCGCGTCCTATAATTCACCCCTCCACTTT.

The chain couples TRBV7-9 to TRBJ1-2; 7 bases agree with TRBD1. This CDR3 comprises 15 residues. Germline V gene data show CDR1 as SEHNR and CDR2 as FQNEAQ (reference sequence). Unmatched junction bases numbered 15, after V lost 1 base and J lost 13 bases. The CDR3, as DNA: TGTGCCAGCAGCTTAGACGGACAGGTCGATCATTTCCCCACCTTC. Residues: CASSLDGQVDHFPTF.

The gene calls are TRBV7-9 and TRBJ2-1, with D unresolved. With 5 bases removed from V and 10 bases from J, the gap between germline ends came to 9 bases. The CDR3 consists of 11 residues. Germline CDR1 reads SEHNR; CDR2 reads FQNEAQ (reference sequence). The CDR3 DNA reads as TGTGCCAGCAGCCCCGCACAGGAGCAGTTCTTC. It yields the protein CASSPAQEQFF.

The chain joins TRBV27 to TRBJ2-7, with D uncertain. Germline assignment: CDR1 MNHEY and CDR2 SMNVEV (reference sequence). This CDR3 spans 11 amino acids. V lost 5 bases and J lost 3, with 5 bases in between. The CDR3 here is CASSRDYEQYF. The CDR3 region has the DNA TGTGCCAGCAGTAGAGACTACGAGCAGTACTTC.

Here the CDR3 reads CASSFGGLPYEQYF. The CDR3 nucleotides read TGTGCCAGCAGTTTCGGAGGCCTGCCATACGAGCAGTACTTC. The genes are TRBV28 and TRBJ2-7, with D perhaps TRBD2 (5 bases). Germline-derived CDR1 and CDR2 are MDHEN and SYDVKM. The CDR3 spans 14 residues. V lost 3 bases to trimming and J lost 4 bases, with 13 bases between them.

The DNA for the CDR3 is TGTGCCAGCAGCTTGCCATTTTCTGGGGCCAACGTCCTGACTTTC. Residues: CASSLPFSGANVLTF. This chain links TRBV5-6 with TRBJ2-6; D gene ambiguous. Germline-derived CDR1 and CDR2 are SGHDT and YYEEEE. V was pared by 1 base and J by 1 base, with 6 bases between. CDR3 length: 15 amino acids.

The genes are TRBV5-6 and TRBJ2-5, with 11 bases lining up with TRBD2. The junction had 6 bases not matched to a gene; V was cut back by 3 bases and J by 5 bases. CDR1 is SGHDT, CDR2 YYEEEE, per germline. CDR3 size: 15 residues. The CDR3 region is CASSWGLAVVETQYF. In nucleotides, the CDR3 is TGTGCCAGCAGCTGGGGACTAGCGGTGGTTGAGACCCAGTACTTC.

The J gene is TRBJ2-7, the V gene TRBV19; D may be TRBD2 (5 bases). Trimming stripped 4 bases from V and 12 bases from J, with 13 bases between. CDR1 is LNHDA and CDR2 is SQIVND in the germline V gene (reference sequence). The CDR3 spans 11 residues. The CDR3 sequence is CASSKGSYRYV. CDR3 sequence (DNA): TGTGCCAGTAGTAAAGGGAGTTATCGGTACGTC.

The rearrangement uses TRBV4-1 and TRBJ2-1; maybe TRBD2 (5 bases). V lost 0 bases and J lost 4, with 16 bases in between. Germline V gene lookup returns CDR1 MGHRA and CDR2 YSYEKL. This CDR3 contains 17 residues. Here the CDR3 reads CASSQDSGLRSYNEQFF. In DNA, the CDR3 is TGCGCCAGCAGCCAAGACAGCGGACTCCGATCGTACAATGAGCAGTTCTTC.

As DNA, the CDR3 is TGTGCCAGCAGGAAAATGGACAGGGGGAACACTGAAGCTTTCTTT. As protein: CASRKMDRGNTEAFF. This sequence joins TRBV6-5 and TRBJ1-1; the match to TRBD1 covers 9 bases. This CDR3 contains 15 residues. Trimming removed 6 bases from V and 1 base from J; junction bases left unmatched: 6. Per the germline V gene, CDR1 is MNHEY and CDR2 is SVGAGI.

The rearrangement joins TRBV30 to TRBJ1-4, with TRBD1 matching over 7 bases. Germline loops: CDR1 GTSNPN, CDR2 SVGIG (reference sequence). CDR3 length equals 13 residues. Germline trimming cut 3 bases from V and 4 bases from J; bases unmatched to any gene: 2. The CDR3 nucleotides read TGTGCCTGGAGCCGGGACAGTAATGAAAAACTGTTTTTT. Encoded protein: CAWSRDSNEKLFF.

This chain joins TRBV7-8 and TRBJ1-1; D may be TRBD1 (5 bases). The CDR3 has 17 residues. CDR1 is SGHVS, CDR2 FQNEAQ, per germline. Trimming cost V 6 bases and J 4 bases, with 24 bases left between them. The CDR3 reads CASSSSPDPIGVTEAFF. The CDR3 DNA is TGTGCCAGCAGTTCCTCCCCAGACCCCATAGGGGTCACTGAAGCTTTCTTT.